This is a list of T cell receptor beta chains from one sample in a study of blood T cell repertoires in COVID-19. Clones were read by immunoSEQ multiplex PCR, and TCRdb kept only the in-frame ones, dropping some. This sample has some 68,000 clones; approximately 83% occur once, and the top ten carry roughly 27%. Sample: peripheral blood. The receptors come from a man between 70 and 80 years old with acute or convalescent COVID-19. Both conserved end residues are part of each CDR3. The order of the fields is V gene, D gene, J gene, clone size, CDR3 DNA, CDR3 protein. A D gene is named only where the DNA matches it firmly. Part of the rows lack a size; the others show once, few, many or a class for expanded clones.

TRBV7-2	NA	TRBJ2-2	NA	TGTGCCAGCAGCCTTCTCCGAGCCAACACCGGGGAGCTGTTTTTT	CASSLLRANTGELFF
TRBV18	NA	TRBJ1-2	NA	TGTGCCAGCTCAAGTGCGGGACCGGCTCCTGAGGGCTATGGCTACACCTTC	CASSSAGPAPEGYGYTF
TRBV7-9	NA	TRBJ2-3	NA	TGTGCCAGCAGCTTAGCCGGGGGAGATACGCAGTATTTT	CASSLAGGDTQYF
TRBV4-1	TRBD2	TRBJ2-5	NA	TGCGCCAGCAGCCAATCGGGACTAGCGGGTTCGGGTGGAGCAGAGACCCAGTACTTC	CASSQSGLAGSGGAETQYF
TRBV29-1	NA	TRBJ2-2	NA	TGCAGCGTTGGGGACACAAACACCGGGGAGCTGTTTTTT	CSVGDTNTGELFF
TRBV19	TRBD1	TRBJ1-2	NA	TGTGCCAGTAGTAATACAGGGGTGGACTATGGCTACACCTTC	CASSNTGVDYGYTF
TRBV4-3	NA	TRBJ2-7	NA	TGCGCCAGCAGCCAAATGGTGGGACTCCGTCACGAGCAGTACTTC	CASSQMVGLRHEQYF
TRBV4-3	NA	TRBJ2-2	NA	TGCGCCAGCAGCCAATGGAATAGCTTGAACACCGGGGAGCTGTTTTTT	CASSQWNSLNTGELFF
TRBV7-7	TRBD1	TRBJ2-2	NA	TGTGCCAGCAGCTTAGGGACAGGGGTCACCGGGGAGCTGTTTTTT	CASSLGTGVTGELFF
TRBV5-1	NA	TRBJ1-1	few	TGCGCCAGCAGCTTGACAGGCGCTAACACTGAAGCTTTCTTT	CASSLTGANTEAFF
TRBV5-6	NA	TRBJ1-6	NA	TGTGCCAGCAGCTTGGATAGGGGAGGTTCACCCCTCCACTTT	CASSLDRGGSPLHF
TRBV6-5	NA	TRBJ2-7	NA	TGTGCCAGCAGAGTAGGAGGTTCCTACGAGCAGTACTTC	CASRVGGSYEQYF
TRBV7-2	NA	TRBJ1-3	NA	TGTGCCAGCACCAGGGATAGCCCTGGAAACACCATATATTTT	CASTRDSPGNTIYF
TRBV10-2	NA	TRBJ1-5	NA	TGCGCCAGCAGTGAGTCAGTAGGGGGTTCCAATCAGCCCCAGCATTTT	CASSESVGGSNQPQHF
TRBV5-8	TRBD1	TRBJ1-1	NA	TGTGCCAGCAGCCCACTCTACAGGGGGCCCGCTGAAGCTTTCTTT	CASSPLYRGPAEAFF
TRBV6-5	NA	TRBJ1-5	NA	TGTGCCAGCAGAGCCAGCGGTAGCAATCAGCCCCAGCATTTT	CASRASGSNQPQHF
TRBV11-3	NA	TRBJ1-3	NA	TGTGCCAGCAGCTTCGGGCAGGGCGAAGGAAACACCATATATTTT	CASSFGQGEGNTIYF
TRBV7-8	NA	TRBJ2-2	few	TGTGCCAGCAGCCCGTACACCGGGGAGCTGTTTTTT	CASSPYTGELFF
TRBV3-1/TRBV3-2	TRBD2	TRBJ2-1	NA	TGTGCCAGCTCTAAATCCGCTGGGACTAGCGGTTACAATGAGCAGTTCTTC	CASSKSAGTSGYNEQFF
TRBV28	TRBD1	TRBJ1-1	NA	TGTGCCAGCAGTTTCGGACAGGGTAGCACTGAAGCTTTCTTT	CASSFGQGSTEAFF
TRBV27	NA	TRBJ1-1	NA	TGTGCCAGCAGTCCCCCTCTCTTCAGGAACACTGAAGCTTTCTTT	CASSPPLFRNTEAFF
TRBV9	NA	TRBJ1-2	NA	TGTGCCAGCAGCGTAGTTGAGGGCGGCTACACCTTC	CASSVVEGGYTF
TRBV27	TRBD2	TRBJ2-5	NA	TGTGCCAGCAGTCCGGGACTAGCGGGAGTATTTGTGGAGACCCAGTACTTC	CASSPGLAGVFVETQYF
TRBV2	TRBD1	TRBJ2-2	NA	TGTGCCAGCAGGAAACAGGGGTTCGCGAACACCGGGGAGCTGTTTTTT	CASRKQGFANTGELFF
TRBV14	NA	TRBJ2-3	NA	TGTGCCAGCAGCCACATTACAGATACGCAGTATTTT	CASSHITDTQYF
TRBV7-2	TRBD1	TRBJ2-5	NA	TGTGCCAGCAGCGTAATCCAGGGGGCACAAGAGACCCAGTACTTC	CASSVIQGAQETQYF
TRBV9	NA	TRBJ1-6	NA	TGTGCCAGCAGCGTAGTGGGGAGCTCCTATAATTCACCCCTCCACTTT	CASSVVGSSYNSPLHF
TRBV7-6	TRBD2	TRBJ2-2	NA	TGTGCCAGCAGCTTACTGCGGGAGGGTTCCGGGGAGCTGTTTTTT	CASSLLREGSGELFF
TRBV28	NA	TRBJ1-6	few	TGTGCCAGCAGTTTCCCGGGCAGGGATTCACCCCTCCACTTT	CASSFPGRDSPLHF
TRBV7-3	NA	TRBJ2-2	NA	TGTGCCAGCAGCTTAATGGGCTTTGGCCTTGCCGGGGAGCTGTTTTTT	CASSLMGFGLAGELFF